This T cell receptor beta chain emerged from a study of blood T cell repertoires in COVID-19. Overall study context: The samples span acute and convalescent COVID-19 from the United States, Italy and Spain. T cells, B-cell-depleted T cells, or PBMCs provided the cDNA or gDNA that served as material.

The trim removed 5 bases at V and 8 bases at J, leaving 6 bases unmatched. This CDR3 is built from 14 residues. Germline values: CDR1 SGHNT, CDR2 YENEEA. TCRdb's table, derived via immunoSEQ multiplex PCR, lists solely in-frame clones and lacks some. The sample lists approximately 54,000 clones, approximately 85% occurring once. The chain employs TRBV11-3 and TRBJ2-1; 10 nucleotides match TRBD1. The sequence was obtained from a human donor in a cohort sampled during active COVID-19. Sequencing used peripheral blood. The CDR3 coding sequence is TGTGCCAGCAGCCCGGGACAGGGGTGGGATGAGCAGTTCTTC. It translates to CASSPGQGWDEQFF.